This T cell receptor (beta chain) is from a study of T-cell memory formation after mild COVID-19. About the study: TCR clusters were mostly donor specific. Findings and limits, study-wide: CD4+ bias marked clones expanding day 15 to 37, unlike balanced contracting clones.

This clonotype was observed a handful of times. What it recognizes is unknown. TCRdb redid the calling of the 5' RACE reads with MiXCR, one entry per CDR3 protein. The sample carries under 450,000 distinct CDR3 sequences, roughly 20% recorded once. Material for sequencing was PBMCs or a T cell subset sorted from them (not recorded which). The sequence came from a man younger than 30 who had mild COVID-19 (a few samples of this study predate the infection). Cell type and time point are not known.

The CDR3: CASSLRQVHEQFF. DNA for the CDR3: TGTGCCAGCAGCTTACGACAGGTCCATGAGCAGTTCTTC. The V and J genes are TRBV7-6 and TRBJ2-1, with a possible D match to TRBD1 (6 bases). Germline CDR1 reads SGHVS; CDR2 reads FNYEAQ. The V gene lost 2 bases and the J gene lost 8 bases, with 10 bases spanning the gap. This CDR3 spans 13 amino acids. Complete variable domain (other parts from reference TRBV7-6 and TRBJ2-1): GAGVSQSPRYKVTKRGQDVALRCDPISGHVSLYWYRQALGQGPEFLTYFNYEAQQDKSGLPNDRFSAERPEGSISTLTIQRTEQRDSAMYRCASSLRQVHEQFFGPGTRLTVL.